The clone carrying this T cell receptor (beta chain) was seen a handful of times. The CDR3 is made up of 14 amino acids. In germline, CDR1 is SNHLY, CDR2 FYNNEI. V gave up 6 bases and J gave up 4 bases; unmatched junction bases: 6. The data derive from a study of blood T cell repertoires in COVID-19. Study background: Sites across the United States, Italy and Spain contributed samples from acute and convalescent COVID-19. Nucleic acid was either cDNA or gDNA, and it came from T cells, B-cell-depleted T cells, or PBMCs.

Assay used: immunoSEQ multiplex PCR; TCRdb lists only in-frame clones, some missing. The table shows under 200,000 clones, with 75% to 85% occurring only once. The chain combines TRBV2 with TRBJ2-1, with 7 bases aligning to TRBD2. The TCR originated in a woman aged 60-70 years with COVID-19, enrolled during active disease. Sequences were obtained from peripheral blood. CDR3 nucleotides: TGTGCCAGCAGGTGGGGGGGGTGGTACAATGAGCAGTTCTTC. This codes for CASRWGGWYNEQFF.